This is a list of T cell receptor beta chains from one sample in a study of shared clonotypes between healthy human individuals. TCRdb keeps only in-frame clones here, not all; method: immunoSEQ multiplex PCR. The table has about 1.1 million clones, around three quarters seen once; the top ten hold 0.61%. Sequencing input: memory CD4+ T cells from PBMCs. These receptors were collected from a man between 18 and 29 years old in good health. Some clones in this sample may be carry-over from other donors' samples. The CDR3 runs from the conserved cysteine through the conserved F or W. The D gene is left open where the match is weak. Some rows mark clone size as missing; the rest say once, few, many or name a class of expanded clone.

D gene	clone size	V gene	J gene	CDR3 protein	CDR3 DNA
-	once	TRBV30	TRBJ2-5	CAWSVQGGSETQYF	TGTGCCTGGAGTGTACAAGGGGGTAGCGAGACCCAGTACTTC
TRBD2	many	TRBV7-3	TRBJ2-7	CASSAGLAGVHEQYF	TGTGCCAGCAGCGCCGGACTAGCGGGAGTCCACGAGCAGTACTTC
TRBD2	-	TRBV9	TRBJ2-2	CASSARGTSGSVGELFF	TGTGCCAGCAGCGCCCGAGGGACTAGCGGGAGTGTCGGGGAGCTGTTTTTT
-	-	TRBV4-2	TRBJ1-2	CASSPTVLVSWGYTF	TGTGCCAGCAGCCCGACAGTTCTAGTCTCCTGGGGCTACACCTTC
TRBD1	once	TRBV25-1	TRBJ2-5	CASSEEGTGGPQETQYF	TGTGCCAGCAGTGAGGAAGGGACAGGGGGCCCCCAAGAGACCCAGTACTTC
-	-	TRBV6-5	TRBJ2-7	CAIKDSNNYEQYF	TGTGCCATCAAGGACTCCAACAACTACGAGCAGTACTTC
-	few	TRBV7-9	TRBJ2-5	CASSLDPFGTQYF	TGTGCCAGCAGCTTAGACCCTTTTGGGACCCAGTACTTC
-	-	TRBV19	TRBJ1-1	CASMDPPGNTEAFF	TGTGCCAGTATGGACCCCCCCGGGAACACTGAAGCTTTCTTT
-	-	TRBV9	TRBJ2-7	CASSPTDSISYEQYF	TGTGCCAGCAGCCCAACGGACAGCATCTCCTACGAGCAGTACTTC
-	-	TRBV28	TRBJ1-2	CASSPGGRSGYTF	TGTGCCAGCAGTCCCGGCGGGCGGTCAGGCTACACCTTC
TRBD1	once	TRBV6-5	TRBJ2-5	CASRWTGAQETQYF	TGTGCCAGCAGATGGACAGGGGCCCAAGAGACCCAGTACTTC